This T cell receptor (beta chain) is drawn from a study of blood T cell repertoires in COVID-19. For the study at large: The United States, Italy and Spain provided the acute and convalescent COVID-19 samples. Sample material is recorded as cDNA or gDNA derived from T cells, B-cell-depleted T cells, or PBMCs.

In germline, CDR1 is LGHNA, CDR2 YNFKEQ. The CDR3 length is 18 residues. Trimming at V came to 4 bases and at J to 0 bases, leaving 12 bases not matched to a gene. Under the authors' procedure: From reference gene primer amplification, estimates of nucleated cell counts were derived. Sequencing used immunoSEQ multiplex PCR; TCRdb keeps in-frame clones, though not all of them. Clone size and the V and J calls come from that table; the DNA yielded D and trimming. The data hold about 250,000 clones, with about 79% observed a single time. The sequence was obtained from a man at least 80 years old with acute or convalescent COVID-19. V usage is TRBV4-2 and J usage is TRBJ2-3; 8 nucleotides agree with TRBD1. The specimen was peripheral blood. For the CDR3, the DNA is TGTGCCAGCAGCCTAACCCCCTTGGGACAGGAGAGCACAGATACGCAGTATTTT. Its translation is CASSLTPLGQESTDTQYF.